This TCR beta chain derives from a study of shared clonotypes between healthy human individuals. Study in general: The plates for each donor numbered three CD4 naive, three CD4 memory, two CD8 naive and one CD8 memory.

The naive CD8 fraction comprised CD45RO-negative cells positively selected for CCR7 and excluded terminally differentiated effector memory CD45RA+ cells. Evenly divided among several immunoSEQ plates was the genomic DNA of each subset. The repertoire was sequenced with immunoSEQ multiplex PCR; TCRdb's copy has only in-frame clones and lacks some. This table holds around 2.1 million clones, approximately 94% found once. With V trimmed by 0 bases and J by 7 bases, 8 bases remained unmatched. Germline CDR1 and CDR2: MGHRA and YSYEKL. The CDR3 length is 17 residues. The V gene is TRBV4-1, the J gene TRBJ2-2; TRBD2 matches 10 bases. The source of this sequence is a man younger than 35 in good health. Some clones in this sample may be carry-over from other donors' samples. The specimen sequenced was naive CD8+ T cells from PBMCs. DNA for the CDR3: TGCGCCAGCAGCCAAGAAGCGGGAGGGCCTTTAGGCGGGGAGCTGTTTTTT. This encodes CASSQEAGGPLGGELFF.